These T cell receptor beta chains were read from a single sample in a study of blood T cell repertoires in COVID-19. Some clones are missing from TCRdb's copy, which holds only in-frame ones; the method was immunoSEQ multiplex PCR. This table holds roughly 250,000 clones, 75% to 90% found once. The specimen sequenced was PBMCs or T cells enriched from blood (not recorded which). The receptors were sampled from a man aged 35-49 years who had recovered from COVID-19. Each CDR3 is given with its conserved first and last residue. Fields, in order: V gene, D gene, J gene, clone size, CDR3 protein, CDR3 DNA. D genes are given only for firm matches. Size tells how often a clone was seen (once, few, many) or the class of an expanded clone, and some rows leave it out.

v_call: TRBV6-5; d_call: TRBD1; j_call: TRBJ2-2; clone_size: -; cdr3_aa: CASTKQGAGTGELFF; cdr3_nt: TGTGCCAGCACCAAACAGGGGGCAGGCACCGGGGAGCTGTTTTTT
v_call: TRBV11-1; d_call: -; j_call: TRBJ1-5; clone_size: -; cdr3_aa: CASSAGTSGSNQPQHF; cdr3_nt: TGTGCCAGCAGCGCCGGGACAAGTGGGAGCAATCAGCCCCAGCATTTT
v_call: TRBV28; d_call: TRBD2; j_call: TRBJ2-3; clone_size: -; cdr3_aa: CASSLGGLADTDTQYF; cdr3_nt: TGTGCCAGCAGCTTGGGGGGACTAGCGGACACAGATACGCAGTATTTT
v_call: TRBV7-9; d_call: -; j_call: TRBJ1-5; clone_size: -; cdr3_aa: CASSLEGVGNQPQHF; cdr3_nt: TGTGCCAGCAGCTTAGAGGGAGTTGGCAATCAGCCCCAGCATTTT
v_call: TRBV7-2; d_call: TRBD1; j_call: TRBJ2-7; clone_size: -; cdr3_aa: CASSLGTGGLISYEQYF; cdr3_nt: TGTGCCAGCAGCTTAGGAACAGGGGGCTTGATCTCCTACGAGCAGTACTTC
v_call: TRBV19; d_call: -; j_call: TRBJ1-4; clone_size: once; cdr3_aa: CASSIDLGSQEKLFF; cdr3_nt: TGTGCCAGTAGTATAGATCTCGGTTCCCAAGAAAAACTGTTTTTT
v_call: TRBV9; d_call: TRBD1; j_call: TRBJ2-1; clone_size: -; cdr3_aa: CASRAGQGTSYNEQFF; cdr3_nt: TGTGCCAGCAGGGCGGGACAGGGGACCTCATACAATGAGCAGTTCTTC
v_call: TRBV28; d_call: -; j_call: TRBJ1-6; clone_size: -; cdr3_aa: CASRQGQTYNSPLHF; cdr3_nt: TGTGCCAGCAGACAGGGTCAGACGTATAATTCACCCCTCCACTTT
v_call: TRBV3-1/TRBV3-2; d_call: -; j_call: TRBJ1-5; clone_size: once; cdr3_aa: CASSQDSAGQPQHF; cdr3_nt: TGTGCCAGCAGCCAAGATTCGGCGGGTCAGCCCCAGCATTTT
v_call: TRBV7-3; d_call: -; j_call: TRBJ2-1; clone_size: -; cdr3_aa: CASSKVPSGSSYNEQFF; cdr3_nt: TGTGCCAGCAGTAAGGTCCCCTCCGGGAGCTCCTACAATGAGCAGTTCTTC
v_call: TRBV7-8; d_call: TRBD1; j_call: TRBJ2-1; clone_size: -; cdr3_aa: CASSLEGGHYNEQFF; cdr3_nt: TGTGCCAGCAGCTTAGAAGGGGGCCACTACAATGAGCAGTTCTTC
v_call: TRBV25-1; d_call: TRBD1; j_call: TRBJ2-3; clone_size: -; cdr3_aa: CASSEARWTGFTDTQYF; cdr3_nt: TGTGCCAGCAGTGAAGCCCGATGGACAGGGTTCACAGATACGCAGTATTTT
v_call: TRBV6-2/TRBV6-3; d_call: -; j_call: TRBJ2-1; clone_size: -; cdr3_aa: CASSYALNEQFF; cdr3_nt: TGTGCCAGCAGTTACGCGCTCAATGAGCAGTTCTTC
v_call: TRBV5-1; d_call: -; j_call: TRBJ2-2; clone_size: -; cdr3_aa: CASRLSTGELFF; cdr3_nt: TGCGCCAGCAGGCTCAGCACCGGGGAGCTGTTTTTT
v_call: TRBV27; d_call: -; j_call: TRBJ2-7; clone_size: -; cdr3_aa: CASSLSAYGGRDEQYF; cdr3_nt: TGTGCCAGCAGTTTATCGGCGTACGGGGGGCGCGACGAGCAGTACTTC
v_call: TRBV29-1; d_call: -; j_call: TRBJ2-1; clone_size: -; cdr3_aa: CSVGDIEQFF; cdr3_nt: TGCAGCGTTGGGGACATTGAGCAGTTCTTC
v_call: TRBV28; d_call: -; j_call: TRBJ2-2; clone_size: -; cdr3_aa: CASSFGRTKTPYGGTGELFF; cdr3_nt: TGTGCCAGCAGTTTCGGTAGAACGAAGACCCCCTACGGGGGTACCGGGGAGCTGTTTTTT
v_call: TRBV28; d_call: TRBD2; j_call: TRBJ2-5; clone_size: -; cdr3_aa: CASRRLAGHQETQYF; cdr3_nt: TGTGCCAGCAGGAGACTAGCGGGGCACCAAGAGACCCAGTACTTC
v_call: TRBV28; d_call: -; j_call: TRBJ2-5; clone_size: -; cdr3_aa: CASSLPTEETQYF; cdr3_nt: TGTGCCAGCAGTTTACCGACAGAAGAGACCCAGTACTTC
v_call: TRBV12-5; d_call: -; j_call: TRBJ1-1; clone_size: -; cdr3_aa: CASEYRENTEAFF; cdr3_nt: TGTGCTAGCGAGTACAGGGAGAACACTGAAGCTTTCTTT
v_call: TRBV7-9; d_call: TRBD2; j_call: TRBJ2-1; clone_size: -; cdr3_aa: CASSLSGTRIYEQFF; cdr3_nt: TGTGCCAGCAGCTTAAGCGGGACTAGAATTTACGAGCAGTTCTTC
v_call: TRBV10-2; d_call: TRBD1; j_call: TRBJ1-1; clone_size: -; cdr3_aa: CASHRGQRTEAFF; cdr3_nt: TGCGCCAGTCACAGGGGGCAGCGCACTGAAGCTTTCTTT
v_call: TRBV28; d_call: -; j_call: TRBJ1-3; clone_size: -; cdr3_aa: CASSPLGGDGNTIYF; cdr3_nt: TGTGCCAGCAGCCCCTTGGGAGGGGATGGAAACACCATATATTTT
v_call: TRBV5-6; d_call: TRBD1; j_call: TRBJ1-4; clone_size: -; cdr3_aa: CASSLPGTGNEKLFF; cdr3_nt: TGTGCCAGCAGCTTACCTGGGACAGGGAATGAAAAACTGTTTTTT
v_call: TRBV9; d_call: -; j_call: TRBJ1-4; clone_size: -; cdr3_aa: CASSGAATNEKLFF; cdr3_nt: TGTGCCAGCAGCGGGGCTGCAACTAATGAAAAACTGTTTTTT
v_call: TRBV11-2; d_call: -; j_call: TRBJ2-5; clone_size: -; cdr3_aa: CASSGELTGKTQYF; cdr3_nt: TGTGCCAGCAGCGGCGAGCTAACGGGGAAGACCCAGTACTTC
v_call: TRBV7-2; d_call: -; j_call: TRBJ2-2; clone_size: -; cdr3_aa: CASSLGRNAGELFF; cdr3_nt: TGTGCCAGCAGCTTAGGGCGGAACGCCGGGGAGCTGTTTTTT
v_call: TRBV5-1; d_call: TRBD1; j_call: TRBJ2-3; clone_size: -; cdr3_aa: CASSLMTGRRVPDTQYF; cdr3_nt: TGCGCCAGCAGCTTGATGACAGGGCGTCGGGTTCCAGATACGCAGTATTTT
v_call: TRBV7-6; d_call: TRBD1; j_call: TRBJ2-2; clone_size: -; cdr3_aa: CASSLETGGTGELFF; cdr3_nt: TGTGCCAGCAGCCTTGAAACAGGGGGTACCGGGGAGCTGTTTTTT
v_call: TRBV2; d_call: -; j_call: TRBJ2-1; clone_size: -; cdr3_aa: CASSVTRHEQFF; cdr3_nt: TGTGCCAGCAGTGTGACTCGTCATGAGCAGTTCTTC
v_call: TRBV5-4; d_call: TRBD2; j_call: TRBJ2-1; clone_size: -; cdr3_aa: CASRDRRGGSYNEQFF; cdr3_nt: TGTGCCAGCAGGGATCGTCGGGGGGGGTCCTACAATGAGCAGTTCTTC
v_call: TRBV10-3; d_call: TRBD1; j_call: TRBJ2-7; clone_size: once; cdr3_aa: CAIREQVGQGPYEQYF; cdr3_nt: TGTGCCATCAGGGAACAGGTCGGACAGGGACCCTACGAGCAGTACTTC
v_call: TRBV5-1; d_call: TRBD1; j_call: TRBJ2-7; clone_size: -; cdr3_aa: CASSPTGRGEQYF; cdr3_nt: TGCGCCAGCAGCCCGACAGGGAGAGGCGAGCAGTACTTC
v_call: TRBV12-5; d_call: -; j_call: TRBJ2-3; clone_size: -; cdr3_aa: CASGKEHAGTQYF; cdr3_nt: TGTGCTAGTGGTAAGGAACACGCAGGTACGCAGTATTTT
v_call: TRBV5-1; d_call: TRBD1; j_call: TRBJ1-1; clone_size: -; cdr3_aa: CASSGVLDRDVRGNTEAFF; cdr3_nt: TGCGCCAGCAGCGGGGTTTTGGACAGGGACGTAAGGGGGAACACTGAAGCTTTCTTT
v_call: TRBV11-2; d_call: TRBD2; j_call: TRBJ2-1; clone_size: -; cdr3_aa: CASSLYPSGAYNEQFF; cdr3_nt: TGTGCCAGCAGCTTATATCCTAGCGGGGCCTACAATGAGCAGTTCTTC
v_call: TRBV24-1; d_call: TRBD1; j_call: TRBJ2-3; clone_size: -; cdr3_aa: CATSDPDRGRGTQYF; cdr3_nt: TGTGCCACCAGTGACCCGGACAGGGGGCGTGGTACGCAGTATTTT
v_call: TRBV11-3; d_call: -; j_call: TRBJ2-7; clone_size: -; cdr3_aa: CASSLIGDLNEQYF; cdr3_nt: TGTGCCAGCAGCTTAATAGGGGATCTCAACGAGCAGTACTTC
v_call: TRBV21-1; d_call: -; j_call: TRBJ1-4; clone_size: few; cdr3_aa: CASSRAGNEKLFF; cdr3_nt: TGTGCCAGCAGCAGGGCAGGGAATGAAAAACTGTTTTTT
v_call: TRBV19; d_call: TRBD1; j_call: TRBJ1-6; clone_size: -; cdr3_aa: CASRVSTGGSSPLHF; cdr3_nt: TGTGCCAGTAGGGTTTCGACAGGGGGATCTTCACCCCTCCACTTT
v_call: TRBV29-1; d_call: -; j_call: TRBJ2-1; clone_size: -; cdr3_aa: CSSSDYEYNEQFF; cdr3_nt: TGCAGCTCTTCAGACTACGAATACAATGAGCAGTTCTTC
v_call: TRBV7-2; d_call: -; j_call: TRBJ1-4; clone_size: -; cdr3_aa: CASSPAATTNEKLFF; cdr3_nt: TGTGCCAGCAGCCCTGCGGCAACAACTAATGAAAAACTGTTTTTT
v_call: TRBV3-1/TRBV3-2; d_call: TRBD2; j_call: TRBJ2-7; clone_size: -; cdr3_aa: CASSGLAGARLYEQYF; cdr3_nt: TGTGCCAGCAGTGGACTAGCGGGAGCTCGCCTCTACGAGCAGTACTTC
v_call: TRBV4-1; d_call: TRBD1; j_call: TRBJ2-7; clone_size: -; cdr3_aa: CASSQEGSQGVYEQYF; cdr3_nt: TGCGCCAGCAGCCAAGAAGGTTCTCAGGGGGTCTACGAGCAGTACTTC
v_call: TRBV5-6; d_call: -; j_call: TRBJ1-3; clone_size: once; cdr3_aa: CASTIRQSGNTIYF; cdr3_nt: TGTGCCAGCACCATAAGACAATCTGGAAACACCATATATTTT